The entry below gives a single TCR beta chain sequence along with its context. Its cognate antigen has yet to be identified. Base qualities are not recorded, but no much larger clone differs from it by a single base. The data belong to a study of blood T cell repertoires in COVID-19 (dated by TCRdb to 2019 to 2021). Study-wide context: Samples covering the acute and convalescent phases of COVID-19 were provided by collaborators in the United States, Italy and Spain. Deeply sampled blood TCRbeta repertoires from subjects exposed to, actively infected with, or recovered from COVID-19 were included in the dataset. Where available, HLA class I and class II types were obtained from metadata supplied by the sample provider rather than from assay-based typing. Sample metadata almost always included a de-identified subject ID, COVID-19 status, age in years and sex. The samples were drawn from two sources: the first 160 participants of the ongoing ImmuneRACE study, and 950 to 1,500 subjects contributed by 6 global collaborators. A freely available public database, intended as a resource for researchers studying the immune response to SARS-CoV-2, is where the repertoires were released. The material from the prospective study consisted of cDNA or gDNA derived from T cells, B-cell-depleted T cells, or PBMCs. The investigation overall reported the following: How much clinical and demographic metadata was included differed by source and by participant, and the metadata was provided uncurated.

TCRbeta CDR3 regions were amplified from genomic DNA using the immunoSEQ Assay, a bias-controlled multiplex PCR. In the authors' own workflow: The number of nucleated cells in each sample was estimated from the amplification of reference gene primers within the assay. To quantify the absolute abundance of each unique TCRbeta CDR3 rearrangement, sequence reads were collapsed and filtered. For each sample, productive Simpson clonality was calculated as the square root of Simpson's diversity index across productive rearrangements. The table comes from immuneACCESS by way of TCRdb, which keeps in-frame sequences with V and J called. Part of the clones is missing from these tables; in studies checked, under half for an unresolved V gene and the rest for unknown reasons. D and trimming were read from the DNA, whereas the V and J calls and clone size are those reported in that table. For this sample the table gives about 80,000 clones, of which about four fifths were detected only once. 30% to 45% of the sample lies in the top ten.

Collaborating institutions collected whole blood in K2EDTA tubes following their own protocols. For TCRbeta analysis, collaborators shipped samples as frozen whole blood, isolated PBMCs, or DNA extracted from either of those sample types. The sequencing sample was made of peripheral blood. The sequence was obtained from a woman aged 65 to 85 with acute or convalescent COVID-19.

At the DNA level, the sequence is TGTGCCAGCAGCCAAGGACTAGCGGGAGTGGGGGAGCAGTTCTTC. Its product reads: CASSQGLAGVGEQFF. The sequence joins TRBV14 to TRBJ2-1; 12 bases in the middle match TRBD2. From the cysteine through the phenylalanine, the CDR3 covers 15 amino acids. Just CDR3 DNA is preserved here, 45 bases in frame from base 1. Germline trimming amounts to 1 base on V and 10 bases on J, with 5 as the count of junction bases outside the gene matches. The germline V gene encodes CDR1 SGHDN and CDR2 FVKESK. Extended through the reference TRBV14 and TRBJ2-1 proteins, this CDR3 yields the full variable domain: EAGVTQFPSHSVIEKGQTVTLRCDPISGHDNLYWYRRVMGKEIKFLLHFVKESKQDESGMPNNRFLAERTGGTYSTLKVQPAELEDSGVYFCASSQGLAGVGEQFFGPGTRLTVL.